Listed here are 30 T cell receptor beta chains from one sample, sequenced in a study of OX40 agonist ivuxolimab in advanced cancers. The repertoire was sequenced with immunoSEQ multiplex PCR; TCRdb's copy has only in-frame clones and lacks some. Found here are about 120,000 clones, more than 80% of them singletons; the top ten hold 0.55% to 0.7%. Here the sequenced sample was CD4+ or CD8+ T cells sorted from blood, taken in a trial of the OX40 agonist ivuxolimab. These receptors were taken from an adult with an advanced solid tumor such as melanoma, head and neck, liver or kidney cancer.

The rearrangement links TRBV7-8 to TRBJ1-5; D unclear. The CDR3 sequence is 13 residues long. Trimming pared 1 base from V and 5 bases from J, leaving 6 bases between. CDR1 and CDR2 from the germline V gene are SGHVS and FQNEAQ. CDR3 nucleotide sequence: TGTGCCAGCAGCTTAGGGGCGGATCAGCCCCAGCATTTT. Translating gives CASSLGADQPQHF.

The rearrangement uses TRBV5-4 and TRBJ1-2, with D perhaps matching TRBD1 (5 bases). Deletions cut 4 bases from V and 8 bases from J, with 15 bases between. CDR1 and CDR2 (germline): SGHNT, YYREEE (reference sequence). This CDR3 has 13 amino acids. Here the CDR3 DNA reads TGTGCCAGCAGCCCCCGGGGGGGGGTAGGCTACACCTTC. Translating it yields CASSPRGGVGYTF.

The chain is built from TRBV7-2 and TRBJ1-2; unclear D gene. This CDR3 is built from 13 residues. Looked up from germline, CDR1 is SGHTA and CDR2 is FQGNSA. With 1 base removed from V and 6 bases from J, the gap between germline ends came to 9 bases. CDR3 nucleotides: TGTGCCAGCAGCTTAGTAGGCCCAGATGGCTACACCTTC. Translation gives CASSLVGPDGYTF.

The V and J genes are TRBV11-2 and TRBJ1-1; D remains ambiguous. The CDR3 length is 15 residues. Germline values: CDR1 SGHAT, CDR2 FQNNGV. Trimming pared 5 bases from V and 1 base from J, leaving 14 bases between. For the CDR3, the DNA is TGTGCCAGCAGCAAATCCCAAAGGAAGAACACTGAAGCTTTCTTT. Translating gives CASSKSQRKNTEAFF. The entire variable domain, with the rest obtained from reference TRBV11-2 and TRBJ1-1, is as follows: EAGVAQSPRYKIIEKRQSVAFWCNPISGHATLYWYQQILGQGPKLLIQFQNNGVVDDSQLPKDRFSAERLKGVDSTLKIQPAKLEDSAVYLCASSKSQRKNTEAFFGQGTRLTVV.

A single count supports this clone. V and J are TRBV27 and TRBJ1-4; tentatively, D is TRBD1 (6 bases). V gave up 6 bases and J gave up 7 bases, with 15 bases separating them. The germline V gene has CDR1 MNHEY and CDR2 SMNVEV (reference sequence). The CDR3 is made up of 14 amino acids. Here the CDR3 DNA reads TGTGCCAGCAGGCCACAGGGATTGGTTGAAAAACTGTTTTTT. It translates to CASRPQGLVEKLFF. Full variable domain (outside the CDR3, taken from reference TRBV27 and TRBJ1-4): EAQVTQNPRYLITVTGKKLTVTCSQNMNHEYMSWYRQDPGLGLRQIYYSMNVEVTDKGDVPEGYKVSRKEKRNFPLILESPSPNQTSLYFCASRPQGLVEKLFFGSGTQLSVL.

This clone was seen only once. The rearrangement uses TRBV21-1 and TRBJ1-3. TRBV21-1 is noted as a pseudogene. This CDR3 is 10 amino acids long. Written as DNA, the CDR3 is TGTGCCAGCAGCGCCTTCGGCCCAGATTTT. Translating it yields CASSAFGPDF.

This clone appeared a few times. The V call is TRBV27, the J call TRBJ1-1; possibly TRBD1 for D (5 bases). CDR3 length: 13 amino acids. Germline-derived CDR1 and CDR2 are MNHEY and SMNVEV (reference sequence). V was clipped by 3 bases and J by 2 bases, with 7 bases between them. The CDR3 here is CASSFGGNTEAFF. The DNA of the CDR3 is TGTGCCAGCAGTTTTGGGGGTAACACTGAAGCTTTCTTT.

The chain uses TRBV18 and TRBJ1-2; TRBD1 might be the D (5 bases). Per the germline V gene, CDR1 is KGHSH and CDR2 is LQKENI. The V and J ends lost 10 bases and 3 bases respectively, with 27 bases between them. This CDR3 spans 17 amino acids. CDR3 protein: CATNDGGGEVKDYGYTF. The CDR3 DNA follows: TGTGCCACCAACGACGGGGGGGGAGAAGTTAAGGACTATGGCTACACCTTC. Full variable domain (missing parts from reference TRBV18 and TRBJ1-2): NAGVMQNPRHLVRRRGQEARLRCSPMKGHSHVYWYRQLPEEGLKFMVYLQKENIIDESGMPKERFSAEFPKEGPSILRIQQVVRGDSAAYFCATNDGGGEVKDYGYTFGSGTRLTVV.

The genes are TRBV11-2 and TRBJ2-7; D may be TRBD2 (6 bases). The CDR3 is 13 amino acids. V was clipped by 6 bases and J by 4 bases, with 13 bases between them. The germline V gene has CDR1 SGHAT and CDR2 FQNNGV. The CDR3 here is CASSPGLRYEQYF. The CDR3 DNA reads TGTGCCAGCAGTCCGGGACTTAGATACGAGCAGTACTTC.

The chain joins TRBV5-1 to TRBJ2-2; D is unresolved. V shed 0 bases and J shed 6 bases, with 9 bases lying between them. This CDR3 region has 14 residues. Germline V gene lookup returns CDR1 SGHRS and CDR2 YFSETQ. The CDR3 region has the DNA TGCGCCAGCAGCTTGGGGTCCGGGTCCGGGGAGCTGTTTTTT. Its protein product is CASSLGSGSGELFF.

In its sample, this clone was seen a few times. In DNA, the CDR3 is TGTGCCAGCAGCACCGGGACAGGGGCACGTTCCGGAAACACCATATATTTT. Translating gives CASSTGTGARSGNTIYF. The chain has TRBV7-2 and TRBJ1-3; 10 positions match TRBD1. Per the germline V gene, CDR1 is SGHTA and CDR2 is FQGNSA. The CDR3 loop spans 17 amino acids. V shed 5 bases, J shed 4 bases, and the junction held 11 bases outside the gene matches.

The chain carries TRBV21-1 and TRBJ2-5. TRBV21-1 is a pseudogene. The CDR3 extends over 16 amino acids. CDR3: CASSKKGTDNIETQYF. CDR3 bases: TGTGCCAGCAGCAAAAAGGGGACGGACAACATAGAGACCCAGTACTTC.

The chain couples TRBV11-1 to TRBJ2-2; D unresolved. Germline lookup yields CDR1 SGHAT and CDR2 FQDESV (reference sequence). This CDR3 has 14 amino acids. Trimming pared 5 bases from V and 1 base from J, leaving 8 bases between. DNA of the CDR3: TGTGCCAGCAGCCCCGCTTGGAACACCGGGGAGCTGTTTTTT. Its translation is CASSPAWNTGELFF.

The chain carries TRBV10-1 and TRBJ2-5, with D possibly being TRBD1 or TRBD2 (6 bases each). The V end lost 3 bases, the J end lost 3 bases, and 11 bases lay between the germline ends. CDR3 size: 14 residues. Germline CDR1 reads WNHNN; CDR2 reads SYGVQD (reference sequence). The CDR3 region has the DNA TGCGCCAGCAGTGATGGGGGGCTGGAAGAGACCCAGTACTTC. It translates to CASSDGGLEETQYF.

V usage is TRBV16 and J usage is TRBJ2-2, with D possibly being TRBD2 (6 bases). The V gene's germline CDR1 is KGHSY and CDR2 FQNENV. Trimming stripped 4 bases from V and 3 bases from J, with 15 bases between. The CDR3 consists of 16 residues. The CDR3 sequence: CASSPPGDFDTGELFF. The CDR3 region has the DNA TGTGCCAGCAGCCCCCCTGGGGACTTCGACACCGGGGAGCTGTTTTTT.

This sequence joins TRBV29-1 and TRBJ2-7; perhaps D is TRBD1 or TRBD2 (5 bases each). The V end was cut by 7 bases, the J end by 4 bases, with 11 bases between. CDR3 length: 11 residues. Germline CDR1 reads SQVTM; CDR2 reads ANQGSEA. CDR3 residues: CSAGDRYEQYF. The CDR3 DNA sequence: TGCAGCGCTGGGGACCGGTACGAGCAGTACTTC.

The rearrangement links TRBV28 to TRBJ2-3; the D call may be TRBD1 or TRBD2 (5 bases each). In germline, CDR1 is MDHEN, CDR2 SYDVKM. The CDR3 covers 14 residues. Deletions cut 5 bases from V and 2 bases from J, with 11 bases between. The CDR3 here is CASSQGPFTDTQYF. CDR3 in DNA: TGTGCCAGCAGTCAGGGACCGTTCACAGATACGCAGTATTTT.

The chain couples TRBV6-5 to TRBJ1-1, with D unclear. This CDR3 spans 14 amino acids. V lost 0 bases and J 0 bases, leaving 5 bases between the germline ends. Germline values: CDR1 MNHEY, CDR2 SVGAGI. The CDR3 DNA is TGTGCCAGCAGTTACTCGTACGTGAACACTGAAGCTTTCTTT. Its protein is CASSYSYVNTEAFF.

The chain employs TRBV15 and TRBJ2-2, with 10 bases lining up with TRBD2. V lost 8 bases to trimming and J lost 1 base; unmatched junction nucleotides: 7. This CDR3 has 16 residues. Germline V lookup: CDR1 LNHNV, CDR2 YYDKDF (reference sequence). The CDR3 DNA follows: TGTGCCACCGGGGCTAGCGGGGGCCGGAACACCGGGGAGCTGTTTTTT. Its protein is CATGASGGRNTGELFF.

V and J are TRBV4-3 and TRBJ1-1; a possible D gene is TRBD1 (6 bases). From germline, CDR1 is LGHNA and CDR2 YSLEER. The CDR3 is made up of 13 amino acids. V lost 0 bases and J lost 13, with 15 bases in between. CDR3 protein: CASSQERGTRDFF. The CDR3 nucleotides are TGCGCCAGCAGCCAAGAAAGGGGGACCAGGGATTTCTTT.

The V and J genes are TRBV7-2 and TRBJ1-5; D is unclear. Trimming pared 3 bases from V and 0 bases from J, leaving 12 bases between. From germline, CDR1 is SGHTA and CDR2 FQGNSA. CDR3 length equals 16 residues. The CDR3, as DNA: TGTGCCAGCAGCTTGGGCTTAACAGTTAGCAATCAGCCCCAGCATTTT. This codes for CASSLGLTVSNQPQHF.

The V and J genes are TRBV2 and TRBJ2-4, with no clear D. This CDR3 spans 16 amino acids. The V gene's germline CDR1 is SNHLY and CDR2 FYNNEI. V lost 0 bases, J lost 0 bases, and 9 bases lay in between. CDR3 coding DNA: TGTGCCAGCAGTGAAGCTGAGAGTAGAGCCAAAAACATTCAGTACTTC. Translated, it gives CASSEAESRAKNIQYF. The entire variable domain, with the rest obtained from reference TRBV2 and TRBJ2-4, is as follows: EPEVTQTPSHQVTQMGQEVILRCVPISNHLYFYWYRQILGQKVEFLVSFYNNEISEKSEIFDDQFSVERPDGSNFTLKIRSTKLEDSAMYFCASSEAESRAKNIQYFGAGTRLSVL.

The rearrangement links TRBV5-8 to TRBJ2-2, with D hard to call. The CDR3 is 17 amino acids. Between the trimmed V and J ends, which lost 0 bases and 4 bases, there was a span of 16 bases. CDR1 SGHTS and CDR2 YDEGEE come from the germline V gene. The CDR3 loop is CASSLDLSRHSTGELFF. For the CDR3, the DNA is TGTGCCAGCAGCTTGGACCTCTCCCGACATTCCACCGGGGAGCTGTTTTTT.

Only a few counts were recorded for this clone. The chain couples TRBV27 to TRBJ1-5; D is possibly TRBD1 (5 bases). Trimming shortened V by 7 bases and J by 3 bases, and 13 bases separated the two germline ends. CDR3 size: 14 residues. The germline CDR1 and CDR2 sequences are MNHEY and SMNVEV (reference sequence). The CDR3 reads CASTGKGPNQPQHF. DNA for the CDR3: TGTGCCAGCACAGGGAAGGGACCCAATCAGCCCCAGCATTTT.

This clone was recorded once. The V gene is TRBV28, the J gene TRBJ1-5; possible D gene TRBD1, 5 bases. This CDR3 is built from 14 residues. In germline, CDR1 is MDHEN, CDR2 SYDVKM. Trimming removed 6 bases at V and 4 bases at J, with 13 bases between. CDR3 DNA: TGTGCCAGCAGACTAGACAGTCCAAATCAGCCCCAGCATTTT. Translating it yields CASRLDSPNQPQHF.

V gene TRBV9 combines with J gene TRBJ2-1, with D uncertain. V lost 3 bases, J lost 9 bases, and 16 bases lay in between. Germline-derived CDR1 and CDR2 are SGDLS and YYNGEE. The CDR3 contains 14 residues. The chain's CDR3 is CASSAPPPTGEQFF. The CDR3 coding sequence is TGTGCCAGCAGCGCCCCCCCGCCGACGGGTGAGCAGTTCTTC. Looking up the rest from reference TRBV9 and TRBJ2-1 gives the full variable domain: DSGVTQTPKHLITATGQRVTLRCSPRSGDLSVYWYQQSLDQGLQFLIQYYNGEERAKGNILERFSAQQFPDLHSELNLSSLELGDSALYFCASSAPPPTGEQFFGPGTRLTVL.

The chain joins TRBV5-4 to TRBJ1-4, with 7 positions matching TRBD1. Trimming cost V 0 bases and J 8 bases; bases outside gene matches: 7. CDR3 length: 15 residues. The germline gives CDR1 SGHNT, CDR2 YYREEE (reference sequence). The CDR3 nucleotides read TGTGCCAGCAGCTTGGGGGACAGCCTCGTCGAAAAACTGTTTTTT. It yields the protein CASSLGDSLVEKLFF.

Here the CDR3 DNA reads TGTGCCTGGAGTGTACCAGGCGGGGGTCCCGGGGAGCTGTTTTTT. Translation: CAWSVPGGGPGELFF. This chain connects TRBV30 to TRBJ2-2, with 7 bases identical to TRBD2. Germline V gene sequence: CDR1 GTSNPN, CDR2 SVGIG (reference sequence). The CDR3 covers 15 residues. Trimming removed 0 bases from V and 6 bases from J; junction bases left unmatched: 7.

The V gene is TRBV9, the J gene TRBJ2-5; tentatively, D is TRBD1 (6 bases). The CDR3 extends over 13 amino acids. Trimming pared 4 bases from V and 6 bases from J, leaving 13 bases between. Per germline, CDR1 SGDLS and CDR2 YYNGEE. CDR3 nucleotide sequence: TGTGCCAGCAGCAACGGACAGAAAAAGACCCAGTACTTC. It translates to CASSNGQKKTQYF.

A note on this clone: The same CDR3 can be traced to other DNA sequences in this sample. J is TRBJ2-1 and V is TRBV7-9; a weak D match, TRBD2 (6 bases). The germline V gene has CDR1 SEHNR and CDR2 FQNEAQ (reference sequence). V lost 3 bases and J 0 bases, leaving 9 bases between the germline ends. The CDR3 contains 15 residues. This CDR3 reads CASSLRGSSYNEQFF. CDR3 coding DNA: TGTGCCAGCAGCTTGCGGGGTAGCTCCTACAATGAGCAGTTCTTC. Together with reference TRBV7-9 and TRBJ2-1, the CDR3 gives the full variable domain: DTGVSQNPRHKITKRGQNVTFRCDPISEHNRLYWYRQTLGQGPEFLTYFQNEAQLEKSRLLSDRFSAERPKGSFSTLEIQRTEQGDSAMYLCASSLRGSSYNEQFFGPGTRLTVL.